The entry below describes one TCR beta chain. Its antigen is still unknown. This sample is part of a study of shared clonotypes between healthy human individuals. Study as a whole: Every donor yielded three CD4 naive, three CD4 memory, two CD8 naive and one CD8 memory plate.

Points from the study as a whole: Compared with memory subsets, naive subsets generally had larger estimated richness.

Clones were sequenced by immunoSEQ multiplex PCR, and TCRdb holds only the in-frame ones, with some missing. The table includes about 2 million clones, about 94% detected once. Germline V CDR1 and CDR2: SGHAT, FQDESV (reference sequence). V gave up 6 bases and J gave up 1 base; unmatched junction bases: 8. This CDR3 spans 15 amino acids. Naive-designated CD8 cells lacked CD45RO, were positively enriched for CCR7, and omitted terminally differentiated effector memory CD45RA+ cells. Every contributor of samples was a Caucasian grown-up residing in Nashville, Tennessee. Source material: naive CD8+ T cells sorted from blood. The V and J genes are TRBV11-1 and TRBJ2-7; 8 positions match TRBD1. The TCR comes from a man younger than 30 in good health. The CDR3 DNA follows: TGTGCCAGCAGATTTAGAGACAGGGGATCCTACGAGCAGTACTTC. Its translation is CASRFRDRGSYEQYF.